One sample yielded the 25 T cell receptor beta chains listed below, sequenced in a study of molecular identifiers for immune sequencing clone quantification. TCRdb reprocessed the PCR reads with MiXCR, giving one entry per CDR3 protein. The table has fewer than 75,000 distinct CDR3 sequences, around 17% seen once; the top ten hold around 1.6%. Sequencing was carried out using naive CD8+ T cells from blood, with Jurkat cell RNA spiked in. Subset given: FACS-sorted CD8+CD4-CCR7+CD45RA+ naive T cells. The receptors originated from a human donor in good health. Some libraries in this study had Jurkat cell RNA spiked in.

This clonotype was counted a few times. The chain employs TRBV19 and TRBJ2-2; perhaps TRBD1 as D (6 bases). Germline lookup yields CDR1 LNHDA and CDR2 SQIVND (reference sequence). The CDR3 length is 16 residues. Trimming took off 8 bases at V and 4 bases at J, with 20 bases between the two ends. The CDR3 nucleotides are TGTGCCAGTGGATTTAGGCAGGGGTATGGCACCGGGGAGCTGTTTTTT. It specifies CASGFRQGYGTGELFF.

This clonotype was observed many times. The V gene is TRBV20-1, the J gene TRBJ2-7; 9 nucleotides align to TRBD1. The germline gives CDR1 DFQATT, CDR2 SNEGSKA (reference sequence). The CDR3 sequence is 12 residues long. Here the CDR3 reads CRGGQGPHEQYF. In DNA, the CDR3 is TGCAGGGGAGGACAGGGGCCGCACGAGCAGTACTTC.

The chain links TRBV10-3 to TRBJ2-7; TRBD2 matches 13 bases. This CDR3 spans 15 amino acids. The germline gives CDR1 ENHRY, CDR2 SYGVKD. Germline trimming cut 8 bases from V and 5 bases from J; bases unmatched to any gene: 9. CDR3 sequence: CAIGTSGTFRDEQYF. The CDR3 DNA sequence: TGTGCCATCGGGACTAGCGGGACTTTTCGAGACGAGCAGTACTTC.

Concerning this clonotype itself: This may be a read error, as it is one base from a much larger clone. This chain joins TRBV7-9 and TRBJ2-7, with D perhaps being TRBD1 or TRBD2 (5 bases each). V lost 3 bases and J lost 9, with 18 bases in between. The CDR3 extends over 14 amino acids. Germline values: CDR1 SEHNR, CDR2 FQNEAQ (reference sequence). DNA of the CDR3: TGTGCCAGCAGCTTGGTAGGGGCGGGCTTCGGGCAGTACTTC. Protein: CASSLVGAGFGQYF.

Worth noting for this clonotype: Possible read error: a much larger clone is one base away. This chain connects TRBV7-2 to TRBJ1-1; D is perhaps TRBD1 (6 bases). This CDR3 is 13 amino acids long. V was clipped by 7 bases and J by 4 bases, with 13 bases between them. The germline V gene has CDR1 SGHTA and CDR2 FQGNSA. The CDR3 DNA reads as TGTGCCAGCAAGGTTGGGGGGGCCACTGAAGCTTTCTTT. Translated, it gives CASKVGGATEAFF.

This clonotype was detected many times. The gene calls are TRBV19 and TRBJ2-2; perhaps TRBD2 as D (5 bases). Germline-derived CDR1 and CDR2 are LNHDA and SQIVND (reference sequence). Trimming shortened V by 7 bases and J by 6 bases, and 15 bases separated the two germline ends. The CDR3 covers 14 residues. CDR3 sequence reads: CASNVRASPGELFF. The DNA of the CDR3 is TGTGCCAGTAACGTAAGGGCTAGCCCCGGGGAGCTGTTTTTT.

The chain joins TRBV5-3 to TRBJ2-2, with D possibly being TRBD1 (5 bases). TRBV5-3 is an ORF, and what it does is uncertain. The CDR3 has 15 residues. The V end was cut by 9 bases, the J end by 3 bases, with 18 bases between. The CDR3 region is CAKRVGEFDTGELFF. For the CDR3, the DNA is TGTGCCAAAAGGGTAGGGGAATTCGACACCGGGGAGCTGTTTTTT.

V gene TRBV15 combines with J gene TRBJ2-7, with D perhaps matching TRBD2 (5 bases). The CDR3 covers 14 residues. Germline V gives CDR1 LNHNV, CDR2 YYDKDF (reference sequence). V lost 3 bases and J lost 2, with 11 bases in between. The CDR3 region is CATSSPMRAYEQYF. In DNA, the CDR3 is TGTGCCACCAGCAGCCCCATGCGGGCCTACGAGCAGTACTTC. Looking up the rest from reference TRBV15 and TRBJ2-7 gives the full variable domain: DAMVIQNPRYQVTQFGKPVTLSCSQTLNHNVMYWYQQKSSQAPKLLFHYYDKDFNNEADTPDNFQSRRPNTSFCFLDIRSPGLGDTAMYLCATSSPMRAYEQYFGPGTRLTVT.

This clonotype was seen repeatedly, ten times or more. The CDR3 loop is CASSLSPAQPQHF. The DNA for the CDR3 is TGTGCCAGCAGCTTAAGTCCAGCTCAGCCCCAGCATTTT. V gene TRBV7-2 combines with J gene TRBJ1-5; D not certain. CDR3 length: 13 residues. V was cut by 2 bases and J by 6 bases, with 8 bases left in between. CDR1 is SGHTA and CDR2 is FQGNSA in the germline V gene.

This clonotype was observed many times. V is TRBV19 and J is TRBJ2-7, with 16 bases identical to TRBD2. V trimming: 6 bases; J trimming: 6 bases; junction bases outside the gene matches: 5. This CDR3 region has 15 residues. Per germline, CDR1 LNHDA and CDR2 SQIVND (reference sequence). The DNA of the CDR3 is TGTGCCAGTAGGGGACTAGCGGGAGGGCCCCGCGAGCAGTACTTC. Encoded protein: CASRGLAGGPREQYF.

This clonotype was seen many times. The chain carries TRBV19 and TRBJ1-1; D remains ambiguous. Germline CDR1 reads LNHDA; CDR2 reads SQIVND (reference sequence). The CDR3 consists of 14 residues. V was trimmed by 1 base and J by 6 bases, leaving 12 bases between them. CDR3 sequence (DNA): TGTGCCAGTAGTATAGCCCCCCCGTCTCCTGAAGCTTTCTTT. Amino acid sequence: CASSIAPPSPEAFF.

This clonotype was detected many times. This chain uses TRBV6-1 with TRBJ2-1; D remains unclear. The CDR3 runs to 16 residues. Trimming took off 3 bases at V and 8 bases at J, with 20 bases between the two ends. Germline CDR1 reads MNHNS; CDR2 reads SASEGT. The CDR3 region is CASSEWVAGAVYEQFF. CDR3 DNA sequence: TGTGCCAGCAGTGAGTGGGTAGCTGGAGCTGTATATGAGCAGTTCTTC.

This clonotype was found many times. The chain recombines TRBV9 with TRBJ2-2; D unresolved. V was pared by 4 bases and J by 5 bases, with 6 bases between. Germline V gene data show CDR1 as SGDLS and CDR2 as YYNGEE. This CDR3 region has 12 residues. CDR3 loop: CASSSNTGELFF. The CDR3 nucleotides read TGTGCCAGCAGCTCCAATACCGGGGAGCTGTTTTTT. Drawing the rest from reference TRBV9 and TRBJ2-2, the complete variable domain is DSGVTQTPKHLITATGQRVTLRCSPRSGDLSVYWYQQSLDQGLQFLIQYYNGEERAKGNILERFSAQQFPDLHSELNLSSLELGDSALYFCASSSNTGELFFGEGSRLTVL.

This clonotype occurred many times. The rearrangement joins TRBV28 to TRBJ1-6; TRBD1 might be the D (5 bases). V gave up 4 bases and J gave up 4 bases, with 17 bases separating them. CDR3 length: 17 residues. Germline assignment: CDR1 MDHEN and CDR2 SYDVKM. The DNA for the CDR3 is TGTGCCAGCAGTTCCTCGGGACCGACCAATTATAATTCACCCCTCCACTTT. Its protein is CASSSSGPTNYNSPLHF.

A remark on this clonotype: The junction shows a germline mismatch at one end, possibly a read error. V usage is TRBV29-1 and J usage is TRBJ2-7; a weak D match, TRBD1 (5 bases). Germline values: CDR1 SQVTM, CDR2 ANQGSEA. This CDR3 has 16 residues. In DNA form, the CDR3 reads TGCGGCGTTGAAGATAGGGCAGGGTCGAGGCACTACGAGCAGTACTTC. Amino acids: CGVEDRAGSRHYEQYF.

This clonotype was recorded many times. The chain uses TRBV10-3 and TRBJ1-1; perhaps TRBD1 as D (5 bases). This CDR3 region has 13 residues. Germline CDR1 is ENHRY and CDR2 is SYGVKD. V was cut by 6 bases and J by 0 bases, with 8 bases left in between. This CDR3 reads CAIRGVMNTEAFF. CDR3 in DNA: TGTGCCATCAGGGGGGTGATGAACACTGAAGCTTTCTTT.

Ten or more counts support this clonotype. V is TRBV12-3 or TRBV12-4 and J is TRBJ2-2; the D gene is possibly TRBD1 (5 bases). V dropped 5 bases and J dropped 2 bases, with 9 bases sitting between them. CDR3 size: 14 residues. CDR3 loop: CASSLRANTGELFF. DNA of the CDR3: TGTGCCAGCAGTCTCAGGGCAAACACCGGGGAGCTGTTTTTT.

Ten or more counts support this clonotype. The chain joins TRBV20-1 to TRBJ1-5, with D maybe TRBD1 (5 bases). The CDR3 extends over 11 amino acids. The germline gives CDR1 DFQATT, CDR2 SNEGSKA (reference sequence). Trimming shortened V by 6 bases and J by 7 bases, and 10 bases separated the two germline ends. The CDR3 coding sequence is TGCAGTGCGGTCGACAGCCAGCCCCAGCATTTT. It codes for CSAVDSQPQHF.

This clonotype was picked up many times. The chain couples TRBV20-1 to TRBJ2-7, with D possibly matching TRBD1 (6 bases). The germline V gene has CDR1 DFQATT and CDR2 SNEGSKA (reference sequence). The CDR3 length is 16 residues. The germline V and J ends were trimmed by 0 bases and 3 bases, with 18 bases remaining between them. CDR3 DNA: TGCAGTGCTAGAGATAGCCGAGGACAGCGATACTACGAGCAGTACTTC. Translation gives CSARDSRGQRYYEQYF.

This clonotype was counted only a few times. Written as DNA, the CDR3 is TGTGCCAGCAGCCAACTGGGACAGAATTGGGGCGAGCAGTACTTC. Protein product: CASSQLGQNWGEQYF. V usage is TRBV14 and J usage is TRBJ2-7; 7 nucleotides line up with TRBD1. The CDR3 contains 15 residues. Unmatched junction bases numbered 10, after V lost 2 bases and J lost 6 bases. Germline V gene lookup returns CDR1 SGHDN and CDR2 FVKESK.

Comment on this clonotype: Just one base apart from a much larger clone, this may be a read error. This chain joins TRBV5-3 and TRBJ2-7, with 11 nucleotides matching TRBD2. TRBV5-3 is an ORF, with its function uncertain. The CDR3 is 14 residues long. The CDR3, as DNA: TGTGCCAGCAGCTTTACTAGCGGGAGCGCCGAGCAGTACTTC. It specifies CASSFTSGSAEQYF.

This clonotype was seen ten or more times. The chain employs TRBV27 and TRBJ2-7, with D maybe TRBD1 (5 bases). Looked up from germline, CDR1 is MNHEY and CDR2 is SMNVEV (reference sequence). The CDR3 runs to 14 residues. Deletions cut 2 bases from V and 2 bases from J, with 10 bases between. DNA for the CDR3: TGTGCCAGCAGTTTAGCCAGGGCGGCCTACGAGCAGTACTTC. Its protein is CASSLARAAYEQYF.

This sequence joins TRBV4-1 and TRBJ1-2, with a tentative D call TRBD1 (5 bases). The CDR3 spans 15 residues. V gave up 2 bases and J gave up 6 bases, with 16 bases separating them. CDR1 is MGHRA and CDR2 is YSYEKL in the germline V gene. In nucleotides, the CDR3 is TGCGCCAGCAGCCAACCCCCGCAGGGAGAAAATGGCTACACCTTC. This encodes CASSQPPQGENGYTF.

This clonotype has ten or more counts. This chain links TRBV4-1 with TRBJ2-3; no reliable D call. Germline V gene sequence: CDR1 MGHRA, CDR2 YSYEKL. Between the trimmed V and J ends, which lost 0 bases and 1 base, there was a span of 17 bases. CDR3 size: 18 residues. DNA of the CDR3: TGCGCCAGCAGCCAAGAAGCCCCGCCTGGAGAGGGCACAGATACGCAGTATTTT. It yields the protein CASSQEAPPGEGTDTQYF.

This clonotype was seen many times. The chain combines TRBV7-9 with TRBJ2-2; maybe TRBD2 (5 bases). Germline V gene data show CDR1 as SEHNR and CDR2 as FQNEAQ (reference sequence). V dropped 4 bases and J dropped 5 bases, with 17 bases sitting between them. The CDR3 length is 16 residues. CDR3 nucleotides: TGTGCCAGCAGCTCAAGTATCCGGGGTTTTACCGGGGAGCTGTTTTTT. It codes for CASSSSIRGFTGELFF. Filled out from reference TRBV7-9 and TRBJ2-2, the complete variable domain reads DTGVSQNPRHKITKRGQNVTFRCDPISEHNRLYWYRQTLGQGPEFLTYFQNEAQLEKSRLLSDRFSAERPKGSFSTLEIQRTEQGDSAMYLCASSSSIRGFTGELFFGEGSRLTVL.